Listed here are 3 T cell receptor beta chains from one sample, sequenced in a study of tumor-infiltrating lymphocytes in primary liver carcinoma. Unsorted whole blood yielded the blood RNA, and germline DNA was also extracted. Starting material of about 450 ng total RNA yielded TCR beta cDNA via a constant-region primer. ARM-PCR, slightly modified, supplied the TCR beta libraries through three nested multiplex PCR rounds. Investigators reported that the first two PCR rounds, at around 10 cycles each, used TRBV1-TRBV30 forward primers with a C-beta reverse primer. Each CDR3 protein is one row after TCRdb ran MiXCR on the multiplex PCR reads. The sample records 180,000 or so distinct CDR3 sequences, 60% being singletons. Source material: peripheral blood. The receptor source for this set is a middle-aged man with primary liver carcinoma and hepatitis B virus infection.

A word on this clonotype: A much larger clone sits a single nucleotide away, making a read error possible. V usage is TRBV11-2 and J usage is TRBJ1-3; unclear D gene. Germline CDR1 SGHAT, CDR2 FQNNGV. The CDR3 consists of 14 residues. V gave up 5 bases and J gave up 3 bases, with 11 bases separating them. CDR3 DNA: TGTGCCAGCAGCCCCCTAGGGAATGGAAACACCATATATTTT. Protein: CASSPLGNGNTIYF.

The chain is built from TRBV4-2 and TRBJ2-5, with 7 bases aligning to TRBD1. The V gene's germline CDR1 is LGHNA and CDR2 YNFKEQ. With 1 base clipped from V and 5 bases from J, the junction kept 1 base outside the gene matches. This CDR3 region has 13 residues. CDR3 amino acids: CASSQARGETQYF. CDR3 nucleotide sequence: TGTGCCAGCAGCCAAGCCAGGGGGGAGACCCAGTACTTC.

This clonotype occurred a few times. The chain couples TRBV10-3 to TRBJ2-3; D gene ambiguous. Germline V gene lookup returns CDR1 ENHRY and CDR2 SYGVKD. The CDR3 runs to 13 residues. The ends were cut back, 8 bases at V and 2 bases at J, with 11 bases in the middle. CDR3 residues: CAIDDGFTDTQYF. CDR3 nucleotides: TGTGCCATCGACGACGGCTTCACAGATACGCAGTATTTT.